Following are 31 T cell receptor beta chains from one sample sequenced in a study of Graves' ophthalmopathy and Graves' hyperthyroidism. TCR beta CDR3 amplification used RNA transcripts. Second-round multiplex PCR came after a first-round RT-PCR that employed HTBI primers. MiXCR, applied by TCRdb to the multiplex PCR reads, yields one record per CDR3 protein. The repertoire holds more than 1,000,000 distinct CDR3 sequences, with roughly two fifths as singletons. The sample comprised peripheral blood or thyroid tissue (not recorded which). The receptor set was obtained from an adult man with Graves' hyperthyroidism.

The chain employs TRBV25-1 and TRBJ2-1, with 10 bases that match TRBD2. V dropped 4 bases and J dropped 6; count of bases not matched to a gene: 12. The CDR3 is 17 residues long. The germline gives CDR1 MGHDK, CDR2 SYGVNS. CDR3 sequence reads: CASSGGSSGSSSNEQFF. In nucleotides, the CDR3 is TGTGCCAGCAGTGGGGGCTCTAGCGGGAGTTCGTCCAATGAGCAGTTCTTC.

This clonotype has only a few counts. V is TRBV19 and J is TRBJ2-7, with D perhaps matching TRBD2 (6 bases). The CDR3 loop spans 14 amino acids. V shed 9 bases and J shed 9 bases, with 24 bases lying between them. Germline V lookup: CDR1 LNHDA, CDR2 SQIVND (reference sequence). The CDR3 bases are TGTGCCAGCCGAGGTTGGGAGGACGGTTGGCGGCAGTACTTC. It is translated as CASRGWEDGWRQYF. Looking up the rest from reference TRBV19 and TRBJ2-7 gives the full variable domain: DGGITQSPKYLFRKEGQNVTLSCEQNLNHDAMYWYRQDPGQGLRLIYYSQIVNDFQKGDIAEGYSVSREKKESFPLTVTSAQKNPTAFYLCASRGWEDGWRQYFGPGTRLTVT.

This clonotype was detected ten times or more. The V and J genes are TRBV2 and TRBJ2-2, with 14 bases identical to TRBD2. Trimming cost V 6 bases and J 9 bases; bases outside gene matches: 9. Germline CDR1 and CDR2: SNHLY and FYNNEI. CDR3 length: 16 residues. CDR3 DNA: TGTGCCAGCAGCCAGGGACTAGCGGGGGCCAAGAGGGAGCTGTTTTTT. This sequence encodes CASSQGLAGAKRELFF.

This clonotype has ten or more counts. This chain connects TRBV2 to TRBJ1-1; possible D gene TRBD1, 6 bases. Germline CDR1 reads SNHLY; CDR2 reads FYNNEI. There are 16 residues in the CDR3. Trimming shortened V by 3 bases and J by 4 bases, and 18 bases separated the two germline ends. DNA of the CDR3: TGTGCCAGCAGTGAGGGCATCAGGGGCGGAGGCACTGAAGCTTTCTTT. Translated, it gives CASSEGIRGGGTEAFF.

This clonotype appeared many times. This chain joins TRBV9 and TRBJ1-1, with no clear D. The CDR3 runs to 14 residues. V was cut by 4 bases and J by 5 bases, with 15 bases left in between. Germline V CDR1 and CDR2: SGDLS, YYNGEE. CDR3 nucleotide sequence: TGTGCCAGCAGCCAAGGAAGGGTATCAACTGAAGCTTTCTTT. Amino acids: CASSQGRVSTEAFF. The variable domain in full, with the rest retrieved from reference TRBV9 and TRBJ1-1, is DSGVTQTPKHLITATGQRVTLRCSPRSGDLSVYWYQQSLDQGLQFLIQYYNGEERAKGNILERFSAQQFPDLHSELNLSSLELGDSALYFCASSQGRVSTEAFFGQGTRLTVV.

The CDR3 sequence: CAISRPTF. In DNA, the CDR3 is TGTGCCATCAGTCGCCCGACTTTC. The chain joins TRBV10-3 to TRBJ2-6; unclear D gene. The germline CDR1 and CDR2 sequences are ENHRY and SYGVKD. V gave up 5 bases and J gave up 18 bases, with 5 bases separating them. The CDR3 runs to 8 residues.

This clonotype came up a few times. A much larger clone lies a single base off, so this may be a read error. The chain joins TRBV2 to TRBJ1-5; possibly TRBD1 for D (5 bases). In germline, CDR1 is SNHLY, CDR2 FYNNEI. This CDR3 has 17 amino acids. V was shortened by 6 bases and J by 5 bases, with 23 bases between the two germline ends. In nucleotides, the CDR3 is TGTGCCAGCAGCAGAGAGCCCCCCAGGGTTGTCGATCAGCCCCAGCATTTT. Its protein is CASSREPPRVVDQPQHF. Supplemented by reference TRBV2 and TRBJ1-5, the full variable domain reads EPEVTQTPSHQVTQMGQEVILRCVPISNHLYFYWYRQILGQKVEFLVSFYNNEISEKSEIFDDQFSVERPDGSNFTLKIRSTKLEDSAMYFCASSREPPRVVDQPQHFGDGTRLSIL.

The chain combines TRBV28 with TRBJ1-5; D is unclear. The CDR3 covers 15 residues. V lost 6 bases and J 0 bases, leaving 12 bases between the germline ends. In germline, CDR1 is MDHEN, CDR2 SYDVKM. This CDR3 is CASRTGAYSNQPQHF. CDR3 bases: TGTGCCAGCAGGACGGGAGCGTATAGCAATCAGCCCCAGCATTTT.

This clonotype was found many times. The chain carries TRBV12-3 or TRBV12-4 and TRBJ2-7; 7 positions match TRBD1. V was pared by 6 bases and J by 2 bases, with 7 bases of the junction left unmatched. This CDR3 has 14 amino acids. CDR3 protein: CASSSGTETYEQYF. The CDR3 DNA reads TGTGCCAGCAGCTCGGGGACAGAGACCTACGAGCAGTACTTC.

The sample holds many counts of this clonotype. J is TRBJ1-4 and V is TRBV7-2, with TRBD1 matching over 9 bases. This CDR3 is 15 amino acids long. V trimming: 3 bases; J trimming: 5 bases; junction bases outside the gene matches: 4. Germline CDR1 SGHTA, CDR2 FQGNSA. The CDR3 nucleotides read TGTGCCAGCAGCTTTGTTGGGACAGGGAATGAAAAACTGTTTTTT. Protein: CASSFVGTGNEKLFF.

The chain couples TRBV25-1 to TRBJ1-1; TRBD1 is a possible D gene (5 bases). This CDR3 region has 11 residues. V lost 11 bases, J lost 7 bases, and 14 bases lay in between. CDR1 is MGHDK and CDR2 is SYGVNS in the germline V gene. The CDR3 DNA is TGTGCCGGGACGGACAAGGGTGAAGCTTTCTTT. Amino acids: CAGTDKGEAFF.

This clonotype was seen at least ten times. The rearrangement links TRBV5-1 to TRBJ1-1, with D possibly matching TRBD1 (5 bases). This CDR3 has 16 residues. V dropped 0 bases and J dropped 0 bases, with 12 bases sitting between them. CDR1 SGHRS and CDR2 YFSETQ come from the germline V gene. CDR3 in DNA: TGCGCCAGCAGCTTGGGGAACCGGGACTTGAACACTGAAGCTTTCTTT. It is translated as CASSLGNRDLNTEAFF.

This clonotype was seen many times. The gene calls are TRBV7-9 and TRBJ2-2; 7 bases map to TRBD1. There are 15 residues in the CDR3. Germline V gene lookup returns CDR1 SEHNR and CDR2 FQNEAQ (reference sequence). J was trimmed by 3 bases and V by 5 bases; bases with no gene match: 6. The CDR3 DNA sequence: TGTGCCAGCAGCCTAGAGGGACAGCACACCGGGGAGCTGTTTTTT. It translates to CASSLEGQHTGELFF.

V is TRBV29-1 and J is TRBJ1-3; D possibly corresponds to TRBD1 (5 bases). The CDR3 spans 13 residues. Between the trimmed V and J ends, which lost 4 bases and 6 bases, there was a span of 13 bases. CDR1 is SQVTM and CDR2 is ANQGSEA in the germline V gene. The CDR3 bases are TGCAGCGTTGTTGGGGGGGGTTCAAACACCATATATTTT. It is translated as CSVVGGGSNTIYF.

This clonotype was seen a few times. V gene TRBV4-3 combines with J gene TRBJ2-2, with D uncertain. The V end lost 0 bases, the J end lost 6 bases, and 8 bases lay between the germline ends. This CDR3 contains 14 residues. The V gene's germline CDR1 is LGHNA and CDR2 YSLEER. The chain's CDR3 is CASSQDQVAGELFF. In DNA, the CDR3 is TGCGCCAGCAGCCAAGATCAGGTAGCCGGGGAGCTGTTTTTT.

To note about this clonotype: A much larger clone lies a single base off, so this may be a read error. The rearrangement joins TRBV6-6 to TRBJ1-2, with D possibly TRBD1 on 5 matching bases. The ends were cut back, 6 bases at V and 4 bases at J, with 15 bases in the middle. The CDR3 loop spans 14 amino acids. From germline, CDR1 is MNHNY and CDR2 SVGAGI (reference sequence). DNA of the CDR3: TGTGCCAGCAGATACACACAGGAATTCTATGGCTACACCTTC. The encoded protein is CASRYTQEFYGYTF.

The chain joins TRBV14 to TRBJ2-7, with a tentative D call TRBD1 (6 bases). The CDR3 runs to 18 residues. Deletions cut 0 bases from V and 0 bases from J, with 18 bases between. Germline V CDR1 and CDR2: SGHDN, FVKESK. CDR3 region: CASSQDGLQGKSSYEQYF. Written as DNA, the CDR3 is TGTGCCAGCAGCCAAGATGGTCTTCAGGGGAAGAGCTCCTACGAGCAGTACTTC.

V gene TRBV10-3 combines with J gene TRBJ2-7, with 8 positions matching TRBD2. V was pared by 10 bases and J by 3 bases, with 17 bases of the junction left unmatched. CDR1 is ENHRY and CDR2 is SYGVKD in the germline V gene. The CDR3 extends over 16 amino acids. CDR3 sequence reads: CASQWVAGPTVYEQYF. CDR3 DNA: TGTGCCAGCCAGTGGGTAGCGGGACCAACCGTCTACGAGCAGTACTTC.

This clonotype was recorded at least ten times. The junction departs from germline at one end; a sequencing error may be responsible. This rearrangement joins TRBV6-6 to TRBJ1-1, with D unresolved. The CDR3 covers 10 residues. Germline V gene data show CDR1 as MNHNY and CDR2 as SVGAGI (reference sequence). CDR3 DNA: TGTGCCAGCCTCGCCTCAAACTTTATCTTT. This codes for CASLASNFIF.

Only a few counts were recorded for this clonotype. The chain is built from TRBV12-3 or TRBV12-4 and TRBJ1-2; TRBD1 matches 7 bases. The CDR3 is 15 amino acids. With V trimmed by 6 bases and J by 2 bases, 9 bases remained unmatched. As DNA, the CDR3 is TGTGCCAGCAGGGGAGGGGGCGGGTGGAACTATGGCTACACCTTC. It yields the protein CASRGGGGWNYGYTF.

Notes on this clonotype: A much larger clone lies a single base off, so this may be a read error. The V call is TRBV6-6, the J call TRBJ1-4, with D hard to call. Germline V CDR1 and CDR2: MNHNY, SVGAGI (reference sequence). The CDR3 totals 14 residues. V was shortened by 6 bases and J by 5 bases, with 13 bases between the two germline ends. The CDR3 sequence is CASRTHSENEKLFF. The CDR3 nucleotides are TGTGCCAGCAGAACGCACAGCGAGAATGAAAAACTGTTTTTT.

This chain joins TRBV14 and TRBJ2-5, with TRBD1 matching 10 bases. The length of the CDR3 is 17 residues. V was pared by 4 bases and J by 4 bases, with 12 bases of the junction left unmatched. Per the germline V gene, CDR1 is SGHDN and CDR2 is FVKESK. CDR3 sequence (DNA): TGTGCCAGCAGCCCGAGCGGGACAGGGGTCGGGGGAGAGACCCAGTACTTC. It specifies CASSPSGTGVGGETQYF.

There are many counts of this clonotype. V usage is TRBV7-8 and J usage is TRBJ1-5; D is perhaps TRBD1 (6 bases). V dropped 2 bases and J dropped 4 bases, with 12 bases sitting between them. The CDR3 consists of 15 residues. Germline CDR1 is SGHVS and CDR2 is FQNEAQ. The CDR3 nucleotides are TGTGCCAGCAGCTTAAACGACAGGCTGAATCAGCCCCAGCATTTT. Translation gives CASSLNDRLNQPQHF.

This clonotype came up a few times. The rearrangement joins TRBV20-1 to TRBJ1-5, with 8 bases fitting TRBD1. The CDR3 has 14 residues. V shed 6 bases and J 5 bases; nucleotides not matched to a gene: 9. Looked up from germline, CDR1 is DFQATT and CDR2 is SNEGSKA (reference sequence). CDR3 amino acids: CSATDRGGDQPQHF. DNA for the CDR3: TGCAGTGCCACTGACAGGGGAGGAGATCAGCCCCAGCATTTT.

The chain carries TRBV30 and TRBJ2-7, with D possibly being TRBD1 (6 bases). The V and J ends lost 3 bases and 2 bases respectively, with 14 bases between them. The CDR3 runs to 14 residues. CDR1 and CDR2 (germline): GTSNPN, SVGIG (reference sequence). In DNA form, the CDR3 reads TGTGCCTGGAGCAGACAGGCGGAGGCCTACGAGCAGTACTTC. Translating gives CAWSRQAEAYEQYF.

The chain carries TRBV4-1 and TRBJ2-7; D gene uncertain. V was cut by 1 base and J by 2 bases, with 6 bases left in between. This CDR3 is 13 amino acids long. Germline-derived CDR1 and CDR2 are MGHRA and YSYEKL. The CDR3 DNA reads TGCGCCAGCAGCCAAGTTTGGGCCTACGAGCAGTACTTC. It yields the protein CASSQVWAYEQYF.

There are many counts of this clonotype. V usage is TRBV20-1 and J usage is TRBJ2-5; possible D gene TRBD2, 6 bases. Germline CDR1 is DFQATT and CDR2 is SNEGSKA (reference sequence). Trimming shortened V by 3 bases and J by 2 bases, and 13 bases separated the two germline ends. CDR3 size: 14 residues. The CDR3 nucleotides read TGCAGTGCTAGGCCCACTAGCAGACAAGAGACCCAGTACTTC. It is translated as CSARPTSRQETQYF.

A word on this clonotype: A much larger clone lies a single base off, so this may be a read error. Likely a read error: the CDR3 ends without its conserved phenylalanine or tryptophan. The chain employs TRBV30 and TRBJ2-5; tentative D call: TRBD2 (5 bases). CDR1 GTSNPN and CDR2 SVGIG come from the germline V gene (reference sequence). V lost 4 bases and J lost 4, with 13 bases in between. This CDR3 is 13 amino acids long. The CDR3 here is CAWMRATGETQYS. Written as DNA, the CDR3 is TGTGCCTGGATGCGGGCTACGGGAGAGACCCAGTACTCC.

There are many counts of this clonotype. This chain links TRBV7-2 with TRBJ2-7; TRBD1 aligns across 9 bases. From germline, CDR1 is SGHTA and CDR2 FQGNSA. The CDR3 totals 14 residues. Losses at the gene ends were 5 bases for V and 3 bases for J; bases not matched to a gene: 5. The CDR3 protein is CASSNRDRDYEQYF. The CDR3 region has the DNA TGTGCCAGCAGCAACCGGGACAGGGACTACGAGCAGTACTTC.

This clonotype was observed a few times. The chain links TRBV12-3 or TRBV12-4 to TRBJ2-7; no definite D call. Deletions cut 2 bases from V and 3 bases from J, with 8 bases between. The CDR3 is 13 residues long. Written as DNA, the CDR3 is TGTGCCAGCAGTTTAACAGAAGTCTACGAGCAGTACTTC. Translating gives CASSLTEVYEQYF.

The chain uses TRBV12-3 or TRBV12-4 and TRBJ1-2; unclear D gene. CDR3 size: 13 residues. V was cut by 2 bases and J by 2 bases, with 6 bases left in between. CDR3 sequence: CASSLTKNYGYTF. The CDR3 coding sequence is TGTGCCAGCAGTTTAACCAAGAACTATGGCTACACCTTC.